This TCR beta chain was recorded in a study of blood T cell repertoires in COVID-19. Looking at the study overall: COVID-19 samples, acute and convalescent, were from the United States, Italy and Spain. PBMCs, B-cell-depleted T cells, or T cells were the source of the cDNA or gDNA that made up the material.

The germline V gene encodes CDR1 DFQATT and CDR2 SNEGSKA (reference sequence). Trimming stripped 3 bases from V and 6 bases from J, with 15 bases between. CDR3 size: 15 residues. In the study's own analysis: For nucleated cells, counts were estimated from reference gene primer amplification. TCRdb keeps only in-frame clones here, not all; method: immunoSEQ multiplex PCR. Clonal size and the V and J genes are those of that table, whereas D and trimming came from the DNA. This sample has over 60,000 clones, with approximately 89% found just once. The TCR sequence derives from a woman aged 45-65 years with active COVID-19. The sample taken for sequencing was peripheral blood. The gene calls are TRBV20-1 and TRBJ1-6; the D is unclear. The CDR3 DNA sequence: TGCAGTGCTAGTCCCGGCGGAGGGTTTAATTCACCCCTCCACTTT. Translating it yields CSASPGGGFNSPLHF.